This TCR beta chain was documented in a study of blood T cell repertoires in COVID-19. In the study overall: Italy, Spain and the United States were the sources of the convalescent and acute COVID-19 samples. From T cells, B-cell-depleted T cells, or PBMCs came the material, which was cDNA or gDNA.

Profiling relied on immunoSEQ multiplex PCR, and the TCRdb table lists in-frame clones only, not all of them. Of 270,000 or so clones detected, 83% appear once; the ten largest clones hold 8% to 10%. Looked up from germline, CDR1 is KGHSH and CDR2 is LQKENI. The CDR3 is made up of 14 amino acids. V trimming: 4 bases; J trimming: 8 bases; junction bases outside the gene matches: 5. This rearrangement joins TRBV18 to TRBJ1-4; 9 positions agree with TRBD1. The source is a woman between 45 and 60 years old who had recovered from COVID-19. Sequenced sample: peripheral blood. CDR3 DNA sequence: TGTGCCAGCTCACAAGGGACAGGGCGGGAAAAACTGTTTTTT. Translated: CASSQGTGREKLFF.